The 12 T cell receptor beta chains below were found in one sample sequenced in a study of blood T cell repertoires in COVID-19. Repertoires were generated with immunoSEQ multiplex PCR, while TCRdb's copy carries only in-frame clones and drops some. The table has about 180,000 clones, around 80% seen once; the top ten hold approximately 10%. Sequencing was performed on peripheral blood. Every receptor here comes from an elderly woman with COVID-19, enrolled during active disease.

This rearrangement joins TRBV7-2 to TRBJ2-2, with TRBD2 matching over 7 bases. V dropped 1 base and J dropped 4; count of bases not matched to a gene: 3. The length of the CDR3 is 15 residues. Germline CDR1 SGHTA, CDR2 FQGNSA. CDR3 residues: CASSLGTSGTGELFF. CDR3 nucleotides: TGTGCCAGCAGCTTAGGGACTAGTGGCACCGGGGAGCTGTTTTTT.

The rearrangement links TRBV7-8 to TRBJ2-2; 9 nucleotides match TRBD2. Per germline, CDR1 SGHVS and CDR2 FQNEAQ. After removal of 0 bases from V and 5 bases from J, the junction contained 1 base not matched to a gene. The CDR3 runs 15 residues. As DNA, the CDR3 is TGTGCCAGCAGCTTAGCGCTAGCGGGAACCGGGGAGCTGTTTTTT. It encodes CASSLALAGTGELFF.

The gene calls are TRBV5-4 and TRBJ1-1; D may be TRBD1 (5 bases). Germline V gene lookup returns CDR1 SGHNT and CDR2 YYREEE (reference sequence). V dropped 4 bases and J dropped 4 bases, with 17 bases sitting between them. The CDR3 contains 15 residues. The CDR3 DNA follows: TGTGCCAGCAGCCTGGGTCGGGGGTCGATCACTGAAGCTTTCTTT. This encodes CASSLGRGSITEAFF.

The chain recombines TRBV23-1 with TRBJ1-5, with D possibly TRBD1 on 5 matching bases. TRBV23-1 is labeled an ORF, and its function is uncertain. The V end lost 3 bases, the J end lost 5 bases, and 17 bases lay between the germline ends. The length of the CDR3 is 16 residues. Here the CDR3 reads CASSHPYGGTHQPQHF. DNA of the CDR3: TGCGCCAGCAGTCACCCTTACGGGGGGACTCATCAGCCCCAGCATTTT.

The chain combines TRBV5-1 with TRBJ2-5; perhaps TRBD1 as D (7 bases). V was clipped by 2 bases and J by 5 bases, with 10 bases between them. From germline, CDR1 is SGHRS and CDR2 YFSETQ. CDR3 length: 13 amino acids. DNA of the CDR3: TGCGCCAGCAGCTTTTCAGGGGGGGAGACCCAGTACTTC. Protein: CASSFSGGETQYF.

The chain links TRBV10-3 to TRBJ2-7; TRBD1 matches at 9 bases. The CDR3 extends over 14 amino acids. V was pared by 6 bases and J by 3 bases, with 6 bases of the junction left unmatched. Germline lookup yields CDR1 ENHRY and CDR2 SYGVKD. The CDR3: CAIRPPGQGYEQYF. CDR3 nucleotide sequence: TGTGCCATCAGACCACCGGGACAGGGCTACGAGCAGTACTTC.

The chain carries TRBV12-5 and TRBJ2-2, with 8 bases fitting TRBD1. In germline, CDR1 is LGHNT, CDR2 FRNRAP. CDR3 size: 19 residues. V lost 3 bases and J lost 0; bases outside the gene matches: 12. CDR3 in DNA: TGTGCTAGTGGTTTTCACCTACCCGGGACAGGTTCGAACACCGGGGAGCTGTTTTTT. It yields the protein CASGFHLPGTGSNTGELFF.

The chain links TRBV7-7 to TRBJ2-1, with D unresolved. CDR1 SSHAT and CDR2 FNYEAQ come from the germline V gene (reference sequence). V was clipped by 1 base and J by 9 bases, with 10 bases between them. The CDR3 spans 13 residues. As DNA, the CDR3 is TGTGCCAGCAGCTTAGTCGTAGAAAGTGAGCAGTTCTTC. Translated, it gives CASSLVVESEQFF. Full variable domain (missing parts from reference TRBV7-7 and TRBJ2-1): GAGVSQSPRYKVTKRGQDVTLRCDPISSHATLYWYQQALGQGPEFLTYFNYEAQPDKSGLPSDRFSAERPEGSISTLTIQRTEQRDSAMYRCASSLVVESEQFFGPGTRLTVL.

V is TRBV9 and J is TRBJ2-5, with 7 bases matching TRBD1. The CDR3 has 15 residues. Germline V gene lookup returns CDR1 SGDLS and CDR2 YYNGEE. Germline trimming cut 2 bases from V and 2 bases from J; bases unmatched to any gene: 6. As DNA, the CDR3 is TGTGCCAGCAGCGTGTCGGCAGGGGGTCAAGAGACCCAGTACTTC. Translated, it gives CASSVSAGGQETQYF.

This rearrangement joins TRBV24-1 to TRBJ2-2; D is perhaps TRBD2 (6 bases). This CDR3 contains 16 residues. V shed 0 bases and J shed 2 bases, with 9 bases lying between them. From germline, CDR1 is KGHDR and CDR2 SFDVKD. The CDR3 spells CATSDLSSGNTGELFF. The DNA of the CDR3 is TGTGCCACCAGTGATTTGAGTAGCGGCAACACCGGGGAGCTGTTTTTT.

This clone was seen only a few times. The chain couples TRBV10-3 to TRBJ2-6; maybe TRBD1 (6 bases). CDR3 length: 15 residues. The V gene lost 10 bases and the J gene lost 4 bases, with 17 bases spanning the gap. From germline, CDR1 is ENHRY and CDR2 SYGVKD. The DNA for the CDR3 is TGTGCCAGCCACAGGGATTCCCCCGGGGCCAACGTCCTGACTTTC. As protein: CASHRDSPGANVLTF.

This clone was seen just once. CDR3 residues: CASSFTLQGALETQYF. CDR3 sequence (DNA): TGTGCCAGCAGCTTTACCCTCCAGGGGGCCCTGGAGACCCAGTACTTC. This chain links TRBV7-9 with TRBJ2-5, with TRBD1 matching over 8 bases. The V segment lost 3 bases and the J segment 5 bases; nucleotides outside the gene matches: 11. This CDR3 contains 16 residues. CDR1 is SEHNR and CDR2 is FQNEAQ in the germline V gene (reference sequence).